This T cell receptor (beta chain) was recovered during a study of blood T cell repertoires in COVID-19. Across the whole study: Material from acute and convalescent COVID-19 was sourced from the United States, Italy and Spain. Sample material is recorded as cDNA or gDNA derived from T cells, B-cell-depleted T cells, or PBMCs.

Germline V gene lookup returns CDR1 LNHDA and CDR2 SQIVND (reference sequence). The CDR3 consists of 16 residues. The V end was cut by 1 base, the J end by 0 bases, with 10 bases between. Sequenced by immunoSEQ multiplex PCR; TCRdb stores in-frame clones only, minus some. Here the sample spans about 150,000 clones, roughly 86% being singletons. The V call is TRBV19, the J call TRBJ1-5, with D perhaps matching TRBD1 (5 bases). The source of this sequence is a woman aged 80 or over with COVID-19, enrolled during active disease. Material for sequencing was peripheral blood. For the CDR3, the DNA is TGTGCCAGTAGTATAGGGGGCAGGGCTAGCAATCAGCCCCAGCATTTT. Amino acids: CASSIGGRASNQPQHF.